These 30 T cell receptor beta chains share one sample of origin, sequenced in a study of blood T cells in healthy people across ages. A J-beta primer mix and a sample-barcoded 5' primer were used in a second PCR of about 6 to 12 cycles. TCRdb re-called the 5' RACE reads with MiXCR, one entry per CDR3 protein. The sample contains about 680,000 distinct CDR3 sequences, around 49% of which appear only once. The sequencing input was blood. These receptors were collected from a woman aged 55 to 70 in good health.

The chain is built from TRBV20-1 and TRBJ2-7; a possible D gene is TRBD2 (5 bases). Matching the DNA end better, TRBJ2-5 makes the J call doubtful. Germline lookup yields CDR1 DFQATT and CDR2 SNEGSKA (reference sequence). The CDR3 runs to 14 residues. For the CDR3, the DNA is TGCAGTGCTAGAGATGCGCTAGCTCAAGAGACCCAGTACTTC. This gives the protein CSARDALAQETQYF.

Comment on this clonotype: A read error is possible here, since a much larger clone lies one base away. V and J are TRBV9 and TRBJ1-6; 7 bases agree with TRBD1. The germline gives CDR1 SGDLS, CDR2 YYNGEE. The CDR3 has 16 amino acids. The CDR3 DNA sequence: TGTGCCAGCAGCGGACGAGGAGGGACAGATAATTCATCCCTCCACTTT. It translates to CASSGRGGTDNSSLHF.

This rearrangement joins TRBV14 to TRBJ1-1; D gene unclear. Germline CDR1 and CDR2: SGHDN and FVKESK. V gave up 3 bases and J gave up 0 bases, with 17 bases separating them. The CDR3 consists of 17 residues. CDR3 bases: TGTGCCAGCAGCCATCCGGGGAGAGCGGAAATGAACACTGAAGCTTTCTTT. This sequence encodes CASSHPGRAEMNTEAFF.

The chain recombines TRBV18 with TRBJ1-2, with no clear D. This CDR3 has 13 amino acids. Germline CDR1 reads KGHSH; CDR2 reads LQKENI. The germline V and J ends were trimmed by 3 bases and 6 bases, with 11 bases remaining between them. CDR3 residues: CASSPEGGHGYTF. The CDR3 DNA reads as TGTGCCAGCTCACCCGAGGGAGGACATGGCTACACCTTC.

This clonotype was seen only a few times. The chain couples TRBV6-2 or TRBV6-3 to TRBJ1-2; a weak D match, TRBD1 (5 bases). The CDR3 extends over 13 amino acids. The V end was cut by 2 bases, the J end by 8 bases, with 12 bases between. Germline lookup yields CDR1 MNHEY and CDR2 SVGEGT. CDR3 in DNA: TGTGCCAGCAGTTACGTTGGGACGTCGGGCTACACCTTC. Protein sequence: CASSYVGTSGYTF.

This chain joins TRBV20-1 and TRBJ2-5, with 8 bases that match TRBD2. The CDR3 is 11 residues long. The germline V gene encodes CDR1 DFQATT and CDR2 SNEGSKA (reference sequence). CDR3 DNA sequence: TGCAAAACAGCGGGAGAAGAGACCCAGTACTTC. Amino acid sequence: CKTAGEETQYF.

The J gene is TRBJ2-5, the V gene TRBV28; 12 bases fit TRBD1. Germline assignment: CDR1 MDHEN and CDR2 SYDVKM. The CDR3 consists of 17 residues. V shed 5 bases and J 1 base; nucleotides not matched to a gene: 8. CDR3 in amino acids: CASSLRGTGGFQETQYF. Here the CDR3 DNA reads TGTGCCAGCAGTCTACGCGGGACAGGGGGCTTCCAAGAGACCCAGTACTTC.

Details on this clonotype: At one boundary the junction diverges from the germline segment, which might be a read error. The chain uses TRBV7-8 and TRBJ2-3; unclear D gene. The CDR3 is made up of 11 amino acids. Germline loops: CDR1 SGHVS, CDR2 FQNEAQ. The CDR3 nucleotides are TGTGCCAGCAGCCACCTGGATACGCCGTATTTT. Translated, it gives CASSHLDTPYF.

With regard to this clonotype: A junction end diverges from the germline sequence, so it may reflect a read error. The V and J genes are TRBV3-1 and TRBJ2-5; D not certain. The last part of the DNA fits TRBJ2-7 better; the J call may be wrong. The germline gives CDR1 LGHDT, CDR2 YNNKEL (reference sequence). The length of the CDR3 is 11 residues. The CDR3 region has the DNA TGTGCCTGCAGCCAAGGATCCGAGCAGTACTTC. This sequence encodes CACSQGSEQYF.

V gene TRBV29-1 combines with J gene TRBJ2-2; 9 bases are a match to TRBD1. Trimming removed 1 base from V and 11 bases from J; junction bases left unmatched: 11. CDR1 SQVTM and CDR2 ANQGSEA come from the germline V gene. CDR3 length equals 15 residues. CDR3 loop: CSVEGGDRVRGELFF. CDR3 nucleotides: TGCAGCGTTGAAGGGGGGGACAGGGTGAGAGGAGAGCTGTTTTTT.

The V gene is TRBV15, the J gene TRBJ2-1; TRBD1 is a possible D gene (5 bases). Trimming removed 1 base at V and 7 bases at J, with 14 bases between. The CDR3 consists of 15 residues. Germline V gives CDR1 LNHNV, CDR2 YYDKDF (reference sequence). CDR3 in amino acids: CATSRGGALSNEQFF. CDR3 bases: TGTGCCACCAGCAGAGGTGGGGCCTTGAGTAATGAGCAGTTCTTC.

Only a few counts were recorded for this clonotype. The chain combines TRBV7-2 with TRBJ2-7; D is perhaps TRBD1 (5 bases). V gave up 5 bases and J gave up 2 bases, with 13 bases separating them. Per the germline V gene, CDR1 is SGHTA and CDR2 is FQGNSA. The CDR3 is 14 residues long. The CDR3 nucleotides read TGTGCCAGCAGCCCAAGACAGTCCACCTACGAGCAGTACTTC. Translating it yields CASSPRQSTYEQYF.

This chain links TRBV20-1 with TRBJ2-1, with TRBD2 identical over 7 bases. Germline CDR1 is DFQATT and CDR2 is SNEGSKA (reference sequence). J lost 5 bases, V lost 1 base, and 8 bases had no gene match. This CDR3 contains 15 residues. The CDR3 spells CSARVGGRSNNEQFF. CDR3 DNA sequence: TGCAGTGCTAGAGTAGGCGGGAGAAGCAACAATGAGCAGTTCTTC.

This clonotype is a singleton in its sample. The rearrangement uses TRBV6-2 or TRBV6-3 and TRBJ2-1; 10 positions agree with TRBD1. Looked up from germline, CDR1 is MNHEY and CDR2 is SVGEGT. J lost 6 bases, V lost 3 bases, and 11 bases had no gene match. The CDR3 is 17 amino acids. The CDR3 nucleotides read TGTGCCAGCAGTTATTGGCGAGGGACAGGGGATATCAATGAGCAGTTCTTC. Protein: CASSYWRGTGDINEQFF.

This clonotype was detected ten times or more. DNA of the CDR3: TGTGCCAGCAGTGAAGGCCAGGGGGATCAGCCCCAGCATTTT. It codes for CASSEGQGDQPQHF. This chain connects TRBV25-1 to TRBJ1-5; 7 bases line up with TRBD1. From germline, CDR1 is MGHDK and CDR2 SYGVNS. V gave up 2 bases and J gave up 5 bases; unmatched junction bases: 3. This CDR3 comprises 14 residues.

The V and J genes are TRBV5-1 and TRBJ1-2; unclear D gene. The V end was cut by 0 bases, the J end by 7 bases, with 10 bases between. Germline assignment: CDR1 SGHRS and CDR2 YFSETQ. This CDR3 comprises 13 residues. CDR3 nucleotide sequence: TGCGCCAGCAGCTTGGAGGAAACCACTGGCTACACCTTC. This sequence encodes CASSLEETTGYTF.

The chain couples TRBV4-2 to TRBJ1-2, with 7 bases matching TRBD1. Germline V gene data show CDR1 as LGHNA and CDR2 as YNFKEQ. The CDR3 loop spans 15 amino acids. V lost 1 base and J lost 3; bases outside the gene matches: 5. The CDR3 sequence: CASSQGEGADYGYTF. DNA of the CDR3: TGTGCCAGCAGCCAAGGGGAGGGGGCTGACTATGGCTACACCTTC.

The rearrangement joins TRBV15 to TRBJ2-5; 7 positions agree with TRBD2. CDR1 and CDR2 (germline): LNHNV, YYDKDF (reference sequence). V trimming: 4 bases; J trimming: 1 base; junction bases outside the gene matches: 3. This CDR3 region has 14 residues. The CDR3 loop reads CATSKGGGQETQYF. CDR3 coding DNA: TGTGCCACCAGCAAGGGCGGGGGCCAAGAGACCCAGTACTTC.

The genes are TRBV27 and TRBJ2-5; D is unresolved. V was pared by 1 base and J by 11 bases, with 14 bases between. The CDR3 is made up of 13 amino acids. Germline V gene sequence: CDR1 MNHEY, CDR2 SMNVEV (reference sequence). CDR3 in DNA: TGTGCCAGCAGTTTATTAACAGCCAATGAGCAGTACTTC. Translated, it gives CASSLLTANEQYF.

In the case of this clonotype: The junction and the germline gene differ at one end; a read error may be behind it. This chain uses TRBV5-1 with TRBJ2-5; D might be TRBD1 (6 bases). CDR1 and CDR2 from the germline V gene are SGHRS and YFSETQ. CDR3 length: 14 residues. Here the CDR3 reads CASSPQGTQEAQYF. DNA for the CDR3: TGCGCCAGCAGTCCACAGGGAACTCAAGAGGCCCAGTACTTC.

The rearrangement links TRBV5-6 to TRBJ1-2; no firm D call. The germline V gene has CDR1 SGHDT and CDR2 YYEEEE. This CDR3 is built from 14 residues. Trimming took 4 bases from V and 4 from J, leaving 14 bases between them. Here the CDR3 DNA reads TGTGCCAGCAGCGTGGCCAGGAGGGTCTATGGCTACACCTTC. It yields the protein CASSVARRVYGYTF.

As concerns this clonotype: The germline gene is not matched at one end of the junction; a read error may be the cause. CDR3 protein: CASSSKQGTANTHTQYF. The CDR3 DNA follows: TGTGCCAGCAGCTCAAAACAGGGGACGGCTAACACACATACGCAGTATTTT. V usage is TRBV11-2 and J usage is TRBJ2-3, with 7 positions matching TRBD1. Germline-derived CDR1 and CDR2 are SGHAT and FQNNGV. This CDR3 comprises 17 residues.

Of note for this clonotype: This may be a read error: a much more frequent sequence differs by one nucleotide. The rearrangement uses TRBV7-8 and TRBJ2-5; the D gene is possibly TRBD1 (6 bases). The DNA end is a closer match to TRBJ2-7, so the J assignment may be wrong. This CDR3 comprises 13 residues. CDR1 SGHVS and CDR2 FQNEAQ come from the germline V gene. This CDR3 is CASSLQGPREQYF. The CDR3 DNA is TGTGCCAGCAGCTTACAGGGGCCCCGCGAGCAGTACTTC.

This chain uses TRBV2 with TRBJ1-6, with D hard to call. The CDR3 has 11 amino acids. V lost 8 bases and J lost 7, with 6 bases in between. Per the germline V gene, CDR1 is SNHLY and CDR2 is FYNNEI. The CDR3 spells CASQENSPLHF. The CDR3 DNA reads TGTGCCAGCCAGGAGAATTCACCCCTCCACTTT. Filled out from reference TRBV2 and TRBJ1-6, the complete variable domain reads EPEVTQTPSHQVTQMGQEVILRCVPISNHLYFYWYRQILGQKVEFLVSFYNNEISEKSEIFDDQFSVERPDGSNFTLKIRSTKLEDSAMYFCASQENSPLHFGNGTRLTVT.

This clonotype has more than one count but fewer than ten. The rearrangement links TRBV7-2 to TRBJ1-2; 8 positions match TRBD1. The CDR3 extends over 16 amino acids. V shed 1 base, J shed 4 bases, and the junction held 8 bases outside the gene matches. Germline V lookup: CDR1 SGHTA, CDR2 FQGNSA. The DNA of the CDR3 is TGTGCCAGCAGCTTAGGGCGGACAGGGAGCTTCTATGGCTACACCTTC. Residues: CASSLGRTGSFYGYTF.

V and J are TRBV4-3 and TRBJ2-7, with a possible D match to TRBD2 (5 bases). The CDR3 length is 14 residues. The germline CDR1 and CDR2 sequences are LGHNA and YSLEER. Between the trimmed V and J ends, which lost 0 bases and 7 bases, there was a span of 13 bases. The CDR3 protein is CASSQDPLSGEQYF. The CDR3, as DNA: TGCGCCAGCAGCCAAGATCCCCTAAGCGGAGAGCAGTACTTC.

This chain joins TRBV6-2 or TRBV6-3 and TRBJ1-4; 7 positions match TRBD1. The V gene end was trimmed by 2 bases and the J gene end by 3 bases; junction bases not matched to a gene: 3. Germline assignment: CDR1 MNHEY and CDR2 SVGEGT. The CDR3 has 15 amino acids. For the CDR3, the DNA is TGTGCCAGCAGTTACGACGGGACAGCTAATGAAAAACTGTTTTTT. It codes for CASSYDGTANEKLFF.

Turning to this clonotype: This may be a read error, as it is one base from a much larger clone. This sequence joins TRBV28 and TRBJ2-5; perhaps TRBD1 as D (5 bases). V lost 7 bases to trimming and J lost 11 bases, with 17 bases between them. The V gene's germline CDR1 is MDHEN and CDR2 SYDVKM. The CDR3 totals 12 residues. The CDR3 nucleotides read TGTGCCAGCACCAAGGTGGGGCTGAGGCAGTACTTC. This gives the protein CASTKVGLRQYF.

This rearrangement joins TRBV7-2 to TRBJ2-5, with D perhaps TRBD2 (5 bases). V lost 3 bases and J lost 5, with 16 bases in between. Looked up from germline, CDR1 is SGHTA and CDR2 is FQGNSA. CDR3 length: 15 residues. The CDR3 spells CASSFPAVRAETQYF. CDR3 coding DNA: TGTGCCAGCAGCTTCCCAGCGGTACGGGCGGAGACCCAGTACTTC.

The V gene is TRBV25-1, the J gene TRBJ2-5, with D perhaps matching TRBD1 or TRBD2 (5 bases each). The CDR3 sequence is 15 residues long. The germline V gene encodes CDR1 MGHDK and CDR2 SYGVNS. V dropped 1 base and J dropped 2 bases, with 11 bases sitting between them. The CDR3 DNA reads TGTGCCAGCAGTGAATGGGGGAGCCGGCAAGAGACCCAGTACTTC. Amino acids: CASSEWGSRQETQYF.